This T cell receptor beta chain is from a study of cytomegalovirus exposure and HLA in healthy donors. Germline loops: CDR1 SNHLY, CDR2 FYNNEI. CDR3 length: 12 residues. V lost 5 bases and J 4 bases, leaving 7 bases between the germline ends. Researchers ran the PCR with 60 Vbeta and 13 Jbeta primers. TCRdb's table, derived via immunoSEQ multiplex PCR, lists solely in-frame clones and lacks some. The sample consists of 150,000 to 200,000 clones, about 75% of them appearing once. The gene calls are TRBV2 and TRBJ2-3; D ambiguous. The specimen sequenced was PBMCs. The source of this sequence is a male donor in good health and CMV-seronegative. The CDR3 reads CASSFLPDTQYF. The CDR3 bases are TGTGCCAGCAGTTTCCTCCCAGATACGCAGTATTTT.